This entry describes one T cell receptor (beta chain). The entry originates in a study of CD8 T cells in Susac syndrome. With random hexamers, 0.5 to 1 ug RNA was reverse transcribed. TCRdb fed the immunoSEQ multiplex PCR reads into MiXCR, producing one record per CDR3 protein. The sample holds around 160,000 distinct CDR3 sequences, around 94% seen once. The CDR3 is 15 amino acids. V dropped 5 bases and J dropped 3 bases, with 16 bases sitting between them. CDR1 and CDR2 (germline): SEHNR, FQNEAQ (reference sequence). This TCR was sampled from a human donor in good health. Sequenced material: CD4+ T cells from PBMCs. This chain joins TRBV7-9 and TRBJ2-5; D possibly corresponds to TRBD1 (6 bases). Here the CDR3 DNA reads TGTGCCAGCAGCCCAATGGGGACACAGGAAGAGACCCAGTACTTC. Protein: CASSPMGTQEETQYF. The variable domain in full, with the rest retrieved from reference TRBV7-9 and TRBJ2-5, is DTGVSQNPRHKITKRGQNVTFRCDPISEHNRLYWYRQTLGQGPEFLTYFQNEAQLEKSRLLSDRFSAERPKGSFSTLEIQRTEQGDSAMYLCASSPMGTQEETQYFGPGTRLLVL.